The T cell receptor (beta chain) under discussion was sequenced for a study of blood T cells in healthy people across ages. The CDR3 consists of 14 residues. The V and J ends lost 6 bases and 2 bases respectively, with 12 bases between them. Using a J-beta primer mix together with a sample-barcoded 5' primer, a second PCR was run for about 7 to 12 cycles. MiXCR, run by TCRdb on the 5' RACE reads, gives a single entry per CDR3 protein. The sample records about 1 million distinct CDR3 sequences, around 45% being singletons. This sequence originates from a woman aged 55-75 years in good health. This sequence joins TRBV12-3 or TRBV12-4 and TRBJ2-3; D not certain. The source material was blood. The chain's CDR3 is CASRRTVATDTQYF. The CDR3 coding sequence is TGTGCCAGCAGGAGGACGGTCGCCACAGATACGCAGTATTTT.